The source of this TCR beta chain is a study of cytomegalovirus exposure and HLA in healthy donors. The CDR3 covers 18 residues. CDR1 SGHAT and CDR2 FQDESV come from the germline V gene (reference sequence). V was pared by 4 bases and J by 0 bases, with 8 bases of the junction left unmatched. This clone was picked up one time. The antigen is not known. Findings and caveats of the study: Several top significant clusters appeared, in a later analysis, to be linked to common viral pathogens.

Both 60 Vbeta primers and 13 Jbeta primers went into the PCR. TCRdb keeps only in-frame clones here, not all; method: immunoSEQ multiplex PCR. Among roughly 170,000 clones, just under 80% were seen once, and the ten largest hold about 1.3%. The chain employs TRBV11-1 and TRBJ2-2; 10 bases line up with TRBD2. The sequenced sample consisted of PBMCs. The receptor was isolated from a man younger than 40 in good health and CMV-seronegative. The CDR3 region has the DNA TGTGCCAGCAGCTGGCGGACTAGCGGAGAAACGAACACCGGGGAGCTGTTTTTT. Its protein product is CASSWRTSGETNTGELFF. The complete variable domain, with remaining parts taken from reference TRBV11-1 and TRBJ2-2, reads EAEVAQSPRYKITEKSQAVAFWCDPISGHATLYWYRQILGQGPELLVQFQDESVVDDSQLPKDRFSAERLKGVDSTLKIQPAELGDSAMYLCASSWRTSGETNTGELFFGEGSRLTVL.